One and the same sample provided the 24 T cell receptor beta chains below, sequenced in a study of T cell clonotyping in hematopoietic cell transplantation. Here immunoSEQ multiplex PCR was the method, and the copy in TCRdb shows in-frame clones only, minus some. The sample shows 9,000 to 15,000 clones, 89% of them seen only once. Sequenced material: peripheral blood mononuclear cells. The receptors here all came from a human donor who either received an allogeneic hematopoietic cell transplant for a myeloid malignancy or was a related donor (not recorded which). Some clones in this sample may be carry-over from other donors' samples.

The table lists this clone with a few counts. V and J are TRBV19 and TRBJ1-6, with D possibly TRBD1 on 5 matching bases. The germline gives CDR1 LNHDA, CDR2 SQIVND (reference sequence). The CDR3 is made up of 15 amino acids. With 5 bases removed from V and 10 bases from J, the gap between germline ends came to 18 bases. The CDR3 protein is CASSPTGTGGSPLHF. CDR3 nucleotides: TGTGCCAGTAGTCCGACTGGGACTGGGGGGTCACCCCTCCACTTT.

This chain links TRBV10-3 with TRBJ1-2; 11 nucleotides align to TRBD1. This CDR3 is built from 16 residues. Germline CDR1 reads ENHRY; CDR2 reads SYGVKD. V shed 9 bases and J 3 bases; nucleotides not matched to a gene: 12. The CDR3 is CAITGTGGSDDYGYTF. CDR3 DNA sequence: TGTGCCATTACCGGGACAGGGGGATCTGACGACTATGGCTACACCTTC.

This clone was detected only once. The chain employs TRBV5-1 and TRBJ1-4; no definite D call. This CDR3 region has 13 residues. CDR1 is SGHRS and CDR2 is YFSETQ in the germline V gene. The V end lost 4 bases, the J end lost 3 bases, and 7 bases lay between the germline ends. CDR3 DNA: TGCGCCAGCAGCCCCGGACCTAATGAAAAACTGTTTTTT. Its translation: CASSPGPNEKLFF.

This clone was seen a handful of times. V gene TRBV9 combines with J gene TRBJ2-1; TRBD1 matches 8 bases. The CDR3 contains 15 residues. Germline assignment: CDR1 SGDLS and CDR2 YYNGEE. V was clipped by 3 bases and J by 8 bases; unmatched bases: 10. The CDR3 protein is CASSGTGSHLDEQFF. CDR3 DNA sequence: TGTGCCAGCAGCGGGACAGGGTCCCATCTTGATGAGCAGTTCTTC.

This chain links TRBV14 with TRBJ1-6; 11 bases match TRBD1. V gave up 4 bases and J gave up 7 bases; unmatched junction bases: 6. Germline V gene data show CDR1 as SGHDN and CDR2 as FVKESK. CDR3 length equals 16 residues. The CDR3 loop reads CASSLYGTGGNSPLHF. As DNA, the CDR3 is TGTGCCAGCAGCCTTTACGGGACAGGGGGAAATTCACCCCTCCACTTT.

This clone was seen once. V is TRBV9 and J is TRBJ2-1; 7 bases fit TRBD2. The CDR3 is made up of 14 amino acids. Germline V lookup: CDR1 SGDLS, CDR2 YYNGEE. The V and J ends lost 2 bases and 6 bases, in that order; junction bases with no gene match: 5. The CDR3 region has the DNA TGTGCCAGCAGCGTGGGCAGCGGGGCCAATGAGCAGTTCTTC. Its protein product is CASSVGSGANEQFF.

The rearrangement uses TRBV14 and TRBJ2-1; D call uncertain. Germline CDR1 is SGHDN and CDR2 is FVKESK. Trimming left V 6 bases short and J 0 bases short, with 15 bases between. There are 16 residues in the CDR3. The CDR3, as DNA: TGTGCCAGCAGGCGAACTCTCCTAAGCTCCTACAATGAGCAGTTCTTC. Residues: CASRRTLLSSYNEQFF.

V gene TRBV2 combines with J gene TRBJ1-5, with a possible D match to TRBD1 (5 bases). CDR3 length: 15 amino acids. V lost 5 bases and J lost 4, with 15 bases in between. The germline gives CDR1 SNHLY, CDR2 FYNNEI. The CDR3 here is CASSLVGGGNQPQHF. The CDR3 nucleotides read TGTGCCAGCAGTCTGGTGGGGGGAGGAAATCAGCCCCAGCATTTT.

The J gene is TRBJ2-7, the V gene TRBV11-1; D not resolved. Per germline, CDR1 SGHAT and CDR2 FQDESV (reference sequence). The CDR3 is 14 amino acids. The ends were cut back, 5 bases at V and 2 bases at J, with 13 bases in the middle. CDR3 nucleotides: TGTGCCAGCAGCCCCTTGACATTTCCCTACGAGCAGTACTTC. Its translation: CASSPLTFPYEQYF. Based on the CDR3 plus reference TRBV11-1 and TRBJ2-7, the full variable domain is EAEVAQSPRYKITEKSQAVAFWCDPISGHATLYWYRQILGQGPELLVQFQDESVVDDSQLPKDRFSAERLKGVDSTLKIQPAELGDSAMYLCASSPLTFPYEQYFGPGTRLTVT.

This clone was seen only once. CDR3 sequence (DNA): TGTGCCAGCAGCCAAGAAGGGGACATCCAAGAGACCCAGTACTTC. Residues: CASSQEGDIQETQYF. The genes are TRBV4-2 and TRBJ2-5; maybe TRBD1 (6 bases). Looked up from germline, CDR1 is LGHNA and CDR2 is YNFKEQ. The CDR3 totals 15 residues. With 0 bases removed from V and 1 base from J, the gap between germline ends came to 9 bases.

V is TRBV9 and J is TRBJ1-2; a weak D match, TRBD1 (6 bases). V shed 6 bases and J shed 7 bases, with 22 bases lying between them. The CDR3 is made up of 15 amino acids. Germline assignment: CDR1 SGDLS and CDR2 YYNGEE. This CDR3 is CASKPSGAELGGYTF. In DNA form, the CDR3 reads TGTGCCAGCAAGCCCTCGGGGGCCGAACTTGGTGGCTACACCTTC.

The CDR3 reads CASSRRTGYTDTQYF. CDR3 sequence (DNA): TGTGCCAGCAGCCGCCGGACAGGGTACACAGATACGCAGTATTTT. V usage is TRBV7-6 and J usage is TRBJ2-3; 8 bases align to TRBD1. Germline CDR1 SGHVS, CDR2 FNYEAQ. Germline trimming cut 5 bases from V and 2 bases from J; bases unmatched to any gene: 6. The CDR3 sequence is 15 residues long.

The J gene is TRBJ1-2, the V gene TRBV5-6, with 8 positions matching TRBD1. The length of the CDR3 is 16 residues. Germline CDR1 SGHDT, CDR2 YYEEEE. The J segment lost 5 bases and the V segment lost 0 bases, leaving 9 bases of the junction unmatched. The CDR3 here is CASSLVRDRSLYGYTF. Written as DNA, the CDR3 is TGTGCCAGCAGCTTGGTCCGGGACAGGAGCCTTTATGGCTACACCTTC.

This chain connects TRBV2 to TRBJ1-5; D gene uncertain. Germline V lookup: CDR1 SNHLY, CDR2 FYNNEI. The V end lost 6 bases, the J end lost 1 base, and 13 bases lay between the germline ends. The CDR3 runs to 15 residues. The CDR3 DNA reads as TGTGCCAGCAGAGAAAGGGAAACGAGCAATCAGCCCCAGCATTTT. Amino acids: CASRERETSNQPQHF.

The chain employs TRBV9 and TRBJ2-7; the D call may be TRBD1 or TRBD2 (5 bases each). CDR1 and CDR2 from the germline V gene are SGDLS and YYNGEE. V dropped 1 base and J dropped 1 base, with 9 bases sitting between them. CDR3 length equals 14 residues. DNA for the CDR3: TGTGCCAGCAGCGTATTGGGGGATTCCTACGAGCAGTACTTC. Residues: CASSVLGDSYEQYF.

This clone came up once. This chain connects TRBV27 to TRBJ1-5; TRBD1 is a possible D gene (5 bases). The germline V and J ends were trimmed by 0 bases and 3 bases, with 12 bases remaining between them. The CDR3 covers 16 residues. Germline V gene data show CDR1 as MNHEY and CDR2 as SMNVEV (reference sequence). CDR3 sequence reads: CASSLSGWGDNQPQHF. CDR3 in DNA: TGTGCCAGCAGTTTATCTGGCTGGGGGGACAATCAGCCCCAGCATTTT.

The chain is built from TRBV6-5 and TRBJ2-3, with a weak D call TRBD2 (5 bases). The CDR3 contains 15 residues. The germline CDR1 and CDR2 sequences are MNHEY and SVGAGI. Between the trimmed V and J ends, which lost 6 bases and 2 bases, there was a span of 15 bases. CDR3 sequence (DNA): TGTGCCAGCAGCCAAAAGGCCGGGGTCACAGATACGCAGTATTTT. Translated: CASSQKAGVTDTQYF.

V usage is TRBV6-5 and J usage is TRBJ1-4; D unresolved. Germline CDR1 MNHEY, CDR2 SVGAGI. V lost 0 bases and J 5 bases, leaving 10 bases between the germline ends. The CDR3 totals 15 residues. CDR3 region: CASSYSKARNEKLFF. The CDR3 DNA reads as TGTGCCAGCAGTTACTCTAAGGCACGGAATGAAAAACTGTTTTTT.

A word on this clone: At one end the junction does not follow the germline gene, possibly because of a read error. The chain is built from TRBV7-7 and TRBJ2-3, with 10 bases that match TRBD2. This CDR3 is 17 amino acids long. Germline V gives CDR1 SSHAT, CDR2 FNYEAQ (reference sequence). The CDR3 coding sequence is TGTGCTAGCAGCTTAGGTCCAGCGGGGGGGAAAGAGGATACGCAGTATTTT. Its translation is CASSLGPAGGKEDTQYF. The full variable domain, rest sourced from reference TRBV7-7 and TRBJ2-3, is GAGVSQSPRYKVTKRGQDVTLRCDPISSHATLYWYQQALGQGPEFLTYFNYEAQPDKSGLPSDRFSAERPEGSISTLTIQRTEQRDSAMYRCASSLGPAGGKEDTQYFGPGTRLTVL.

The chain links TRBV6-6 to TRBJ1-1; 9 positions agree with TRBD1. Germline CDR1 MNHNY, CDR2 SVGAGI (reference sequence). The junction had 2 bases not matched to a gene; V was cut back by 11 bases and J by 1 base. The length of the CDR3 is 12 residues. The CDR3 nucleotides read TGTGCCTTGGGACAGGGGAACACTGAAGCTTTCTTT. Protein sequence: CALGQGNTEAFF.

The chain recombines TRBV6-6 with TRBJ2-7; TRBD1 aligns across 7 bases. The CDR3 runs 15 residues. The V and J ends lost 6 bases and 0 bases, in that order; junction bases with no gene match: 8. The germline CDR1 and CDR2 sequences are MNHNY and SVGAGI (reference sequence). Written as DNA, the CDR3 is TGTGCCAGCAGACCTTGGACAGGCAGCTCCTACGAGCAGTACTTC. It yields the protein CASRPWTGSSYEQYF.

CDR3 amino acids: CASSVAGGAYYNEQFF. The CDR3 coding sequence is TGTGCCAGCAGCGTAGCGGGCGGGGCTTACTACAATGAGCAGTTCTTC. This sequence joins TRBV9 and TRBJ2-1; D might be TRBD2 (6 bases). Deletions cut 0 bases from V and 3 bases from J, with 13 bases between. Per the germline V gene, CDR1 is SGDLS and CDR2 is YYNGEE. This CDR3 region has 16 residues.

This sequence joins TRBV6-6 and TRBJ1-1; TRBD1 aligns across 7 bases. Trimming removed 8 bases from V and 2 bases from J; junction bases left unmatched: 8. Germline loops: CDR1 MNHNY, CDR2 SVGAGI (reference sequence). This CDR3 is built from 14 residues. The CDR3 bases are TGTGCCAGCTCCCCCCAGGGGGGAAACACTGAAGCTTTCTTT. It encodes CASSPQGGNTEAFF.

The rearrangement uses TRBV5-4 and TRBJ2-7; D call uncertain. Germline values: CDR1 SGHNT, CDR2 YYREEE (reference sequence). The V gene lost 4 bases and the J gene lost 0 bases, with 5 bases spanning the gap. CDR3 length: 12 amino acids. CDR3 DNA: TGTGCCAGCAGCCATACCTCCTACGAGCAGTACTTC. This sequence encodes CASSHTSYEQYF. Drawing the rest from reference TRBV5-4 and TRBJ2-7, the complete variable domain is ETGVTQSPTHLIKTRGQQVTLRCSSQSGHNTVSWYQQALGQGPQFIFQYYREEENGRGNFPPRFSGLQFPNYSSELNVNALELDDSALYLCASSHTSYEQYFGPGTRLTVT.